This TCR beta chain originates from a study of control samples from healthy donors and cancer patients. Profiling relied on immunoSEQ multiplex PCR, and the TCRdb table lists in-frame clones only, not all of them. Among just over 150,000 clones, about 90% were seen once, and the ten largest hold about 11%. This CDR3 is 12 amino acids long. V shed 8 bases and J shed 3 bases, with 10 bases lying between them. CDR1 LNHDA and CDR2 SQIVND come from the germline V gene (reference sequence). This sequence was found in a man between 25 and 39 years old in good health. The specimen was blood. V usage is TRBV19 and J usage is TRBJ1-2; D uncertain. The DNA of the CDR3 is TGTGCCAGTTTTAGACGGGACTATGGCTACACCTTC. Its translation is CASFRRDYGYTF.